This TCR beta chain was observed in a study of molecular identifiers for immune sequencing clone quantification (dated by TCRdb to 2017 to 2018). At the level of the whole study: For a replicate experiment, the RNA from either roughly 18,000 or 92,000 naive CD8 T cells was divided into five aliquots, and four of those aliquots went on to sequencing. CD8 T cells were used in a methods study to benchmark molecular-identifier clustering-based TCR repertoire sequencing (MIDCIRS) and TCR RNA copy counting.

As encoded in the germline V gene, CDR1 is MNHEY while CDR2 is SVGAGI. Its CDR3 holds 15 amino acids, cysteine through phenylalanine. The CDR3 DNA has 45 bases and is translated from base 1. Naive CD8 T cell libraries were made from roughly 18,000 to 920,000 sorted cells using 10%, 30% or 50% of purified RNA. Naive CD8 T cells, defined as CD8+CD4-CCR7+CD45RA+, were FACS-sorted into RLT Plus buffer on a BD FACSAria II. To test detection sensitivity, Jurkat RNA equivalent to more than 9 TCR copies was spiked into samples of roughly 18,000-1,000,000 naive CD8 T cells. CD8 T cells were enriched using RosetteSep CD8+ T Cell Enrichment Cocktail and Ficoll-Paque, and the enriched cells then underwent ACK red cell lysis. What the research found in general, with its limitations: Modeling indicated 2.5 to 3.5 TCR RNA copies recovered per cell, compared with about 9.7 by digital PCR, which implies a capture efficiency of about 27%. In CMV-specific effector cells, clones with more than 20 RNA copies contained over 99% of molecules, whereas in naive cells such clones contained under 1% of molecules. Highly expanded clone sizes could be underestimated because identical TCR molecules may share a barcode. Without barcode sub-clustering, chimeric consensus sequences inflated TCR diversity; chimeras reached as high as 47%. The naive libraries included spiked-in Jurkat TCR RNA (about ten copies' worth), and this RNA is not part of the donor repertoire. Spiked-in Jurkat TCR RNA equivalent to a single cell was reported to be detectable even among more than 900,000 naive CD8 T cells.

Libraries came from PCR. The sample was run on a NextSeq 500. Bulk TCR libraries were made following a previously described method, with the TCR primers given in Table S5. The Qiagen AllPrep DNA/RNA kit was used to purify total RNA. Before analysis, reads from multiple sequencing runs of the same library were pooled. The original pipeline was this. Reads were retained only if the reads had an exact TCR constant sequence, and the retained reads were trimmed to 150 nt and grouped according to their 12-nt molecular barcodes. Reads within each barcode group were sub-clustered using a 15% Levenshtein threshold, and quality-weighted consensus sequences were constructed for each RNA molecule. Non-functional sequences were discarded, and so were lower-count sequences lying one edit away from another sequence. Barcode sub-clusters with fewer than 20% of the maximum read count were removed, based on fitting two negative binomial distributions. TCRdb ran its own pipeline on the public reads, namely fastp trimming at Q25 and MiXCR clone calling, and kept in-frame beta chains. Every distinct CDR3 protein forms one entry, paired with its most common genes and DNA. What appears here as the V and J calls and clone size reflects TCRdb's work, not the paper's. The sample contains a few hundred thousand distinct CDR3 sequences, roughly a quarter of them found a single time. About 0.73% of the sample is taken by the ten largest.

A remark on this clonotype: Its antigen has not been determined. A much larger clone lies one base from this, so it may be a read error.

The clonotype comes from a human donor in good health. Some libraries in this study had Jurkat cell RNA spiked in. Sample: naive CD8+ T cells from blood, with Jurkat cell RNA spiked in. According to the study, the label for this sample's cell subset or site signals: FACS-sorted CD8+CD4-CCR7+CD45RA+ naive T cells. The sequence links TRBV6-5 to TRBJ1-1; matching of 6 bases hints at TRBD1 as the D gene. The bases read TGTGCCAGCCGGGGACGGGAAAGGGGGGACACTGGAGCTTTCTTT. Its protein is CASRGRERGDTGAFF.